This T cell receptor (beta chain) came from a study of CD8 T cells in Susac syndrome. Reverse transcription of roughly 0.5 to 1 ug RNA was carried out with random hexamers. MiXCR, run by TCRdb on the immunoSEQ multiplex PCR reads, gives a single entry per CDR3 protein. The sample lists approximately 110,000 distinct CDR3 sequences, about 93% seen once, with 0.07% to 0.09% in the top ten. The receptor was isolated from a human donor in good health. The material sequenced was CD4+ T cells from PBMCs.

CDR3 amino acids: CASSFRSRGMVVNTEAFF. The CDR3 DNA reads TGTGCCAGCAGTTTCAGGTCCAGGGGTATGGTCGTGAACACTGAAGCTTTCTTT. V and J are TRBV12-3 or TRBV12-4 and TRBJ1-1; TRBD1 might be the D (6 bases). Trimming removed 3 bases at V and 0 bases at J, with 20 bases between. This CDR3 has 18 residues.